These 9 T cell receptor beta chains were sequenced from one sample in a study of molecular identifiers for immune sequencing clone quantification. Via MiXCR, TCRdb re-called the PCR reads, giving one row per CDR3 protein. This sample has 490,000 or so distinct CDR3 sequences; about 22% occur once, and the top ten carry 0.7% to 0.95%. The sample taken for sequencing was naive CD8+ T cells from blood, with Jurkat cell RNA spiked in. Subset meaning: FACS-sorted CD8+CD4-CCR7+CD45RA+ naive T cells. All receptors derive from a human donor in good health. Some libraries in this study had Jurkat cell RNA spiked in.

The table lists this clonotype with many counts. The chain recombines TRBV9 with TRBJ1-1; 9 bases fit TRBD1. Trimming removed 3 bases from V and 1 base from J; junction bases left unmatched: 4. CDR3 length: 15 residues. Germline CDR1 SGDLS, CDR2 YYNGEE. The DNA of the CDR3 is TGTGCCAGCAGCGCGACAGGGGGGAAGAACACTGAAGCTTTCTTT. It is translated as CASSATGGKNTEAFF.

This clonotype was observed a single time. A much bigger clone sits one base away, suggesting this may be a read error. CDR3 sequence reads: CASSSRTAPNTEAFF. The DNA for the CDR3 is TGTGCCAGCAGTTCGAGGACAGCACCGAACACTGAAGCTTTCTTT. The chain recombines TRBV27 with TRBJ1-1; D is possibly TRBD1 (6 bases). This CDR3 has 15 residues. Germline V gene data show CDR1 as MNHEY and CDR2 as SMNVEV (reference sequence). The V and J ends lost 4 bases and 1 base respectively, with 13 bases between them.

V usage is TRBV29-1 and J usage is TRBJ1-1; TRBD1 matches at 7 bases. Per germline, CDR1 SQVTM and CDR2 ANQGSEA. The CDR3 has 12 residues. Trimming cost V 4 bases and J 4 bases; bases outside gene matches: 3. DNA for the CDR3: TGCAGCGTTGGGTCAGGGGGCACTGAAGCTTTCTTT. The encoded protein is CSVGSGGTEAFF. The complete variable domain, with remaining parts taken from reference TRBV29-1 and TRBJ1-1, reads SAVISQKPSRDICQRGTSLTIQCQVDSQVTMMFWYRQQPGQSLTLIATANQGSEATYESGFVIDKFPISRPNLTFSTLTVSNMSPEDSSIYLCSVGSGGTEAFFGQGTRLTVV.

V usage is TRBV6-5 and J usage is TRBJ2-7; 12 bases align to TRBD2. Germline assignment: CDR1 MNHEY and CDR2 SVGAGI. The CDR3 totals 17 residues. V lost 8 bases to trimming and J lost 2 bases; unmatched junction nucleotides: 13. The CDR3 here is CASGPTPGLAGPYEQYF. The CDR3 DNA follows: TGTGCCAGCGGCCCCACCCCCGGACTAGCGGGGCCCTACGAGCAGTACTTC.

As regards this clonotype: A much larger clone sits a single nucleotide away, making a read error possible. This chain joins TRBV12-3 or TRBV12-4 and TRBJ2-5, with TRBD1 matching 9 bases. This CDR3 has 15 residues. The CDR3 is CASSPTGGKQGTQYF. Here the CDR3 DNA reads TGTGCCAGCAGCCCGACAGGGGGAAAGCAAGGGACCCAGTACTTC.

This clonotype has just a few counts. The chain combines TRBV20-1 with TRBJ1-2; TRBD1 is a possible D gene (5 bases). The V end lost 3 bases, the J end lost 6 bases, and 8 bases lay between the germline ends. The CDR3 is 11 amino acids. Germline V gives CDR1 DFQATT, CDR2 SNEGSKA (reference sequence). This CDR3 reads CSARGLNGYTF. The CDR3 DNA follows: TGCAGTGCTAGGGGGCTGAATGGCTACACCTTC.

This clonotype was recorded a few times. V usage is TRBV2 and J usage is TRBJ1-5; D remains ambiguous. V was pared by 0 bases and J by 6 bases, with 15 bases between. In germline, CDR1 is SNHLY, CDR2 FYNNEI. This CDR3 has 16 residues. The chain's CDR3 is CASSEAEDHDGQPQHF. CDR3 bases: TGTGCCAGCAGTGAAGCCGAGGACCACGATGGTCAGCCCCAGCATTTT.

The chain is built from TRBV19 and TRBJ2-1, with 12 bases lining up with TRBD1. CDR3 length: 15 residues. CDR1 LNHDA and CDR2 SQIVND come from the germline V gene (reference sequence). Trimming removed 7 bases from V and 9 bases from J; junction bases left unmatched: 10. The CDR3 is CASNNRDRGRSEQFF. CDR3 bases: TGTGCCAGTAACAACCGGGACAGGGGGCGGAGTGAGCAGTTCTTC.

The V call is TRBV5-4, the J call TRBJ2-7, with D tentatively TRBD1 (5 bases). The CDR3 loop spans 15 amino acids. The germline V gene has CDR1 SGHNT and CDR2 YYREEE (reference sequence). V lost 0 bases and J 0 bases, leaving 10 bases between the germline ends. Here the CDR3 DNA reads TGTGCCAGCAGCTTGGGCCAGGGTAACTCCTACGAGCAGTACTTC. It codes for CASSLGQGNSYEQYF.